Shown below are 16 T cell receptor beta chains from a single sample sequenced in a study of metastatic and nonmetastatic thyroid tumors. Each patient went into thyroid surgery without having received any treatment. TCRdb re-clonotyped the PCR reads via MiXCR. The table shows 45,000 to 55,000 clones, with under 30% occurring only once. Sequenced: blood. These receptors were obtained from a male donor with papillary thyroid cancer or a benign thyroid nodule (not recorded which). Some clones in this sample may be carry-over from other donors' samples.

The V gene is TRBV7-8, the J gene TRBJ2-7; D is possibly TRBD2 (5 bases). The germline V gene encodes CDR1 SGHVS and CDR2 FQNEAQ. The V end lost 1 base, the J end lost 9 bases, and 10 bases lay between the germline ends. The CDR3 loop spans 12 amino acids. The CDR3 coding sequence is TGTGCCAGCAGCTTAGACGGAGGTGGGCAGTACTTC. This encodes CASSLDGGGQYF.

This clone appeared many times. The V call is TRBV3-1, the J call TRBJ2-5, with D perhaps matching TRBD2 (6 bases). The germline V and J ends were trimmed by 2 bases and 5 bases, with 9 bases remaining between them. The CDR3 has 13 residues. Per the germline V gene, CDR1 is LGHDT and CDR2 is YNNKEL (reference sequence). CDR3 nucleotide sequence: TGTGCCAGCAGCCAACCAGGGAGGGAGACCCAGTACTTC. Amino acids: CASSQPGRETQYF.

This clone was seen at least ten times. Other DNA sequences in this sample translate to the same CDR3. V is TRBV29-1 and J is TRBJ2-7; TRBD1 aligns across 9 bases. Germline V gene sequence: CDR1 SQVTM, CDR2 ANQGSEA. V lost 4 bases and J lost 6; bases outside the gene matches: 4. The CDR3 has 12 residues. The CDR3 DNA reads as TGCAGCGTTGGGACAGGGGTTTTCGAGCAGTACTTC. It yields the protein CSVGTGVFEQYF.

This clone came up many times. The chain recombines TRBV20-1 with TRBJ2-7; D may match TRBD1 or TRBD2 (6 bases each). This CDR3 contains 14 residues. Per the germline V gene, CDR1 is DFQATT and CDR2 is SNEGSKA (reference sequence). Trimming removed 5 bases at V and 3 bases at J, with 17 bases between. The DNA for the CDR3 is TGCAGTGCTCACAAGGGGGGAGTGAGCTACGAGCAGTACTTC. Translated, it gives CSAHKGGVSYEQYF.

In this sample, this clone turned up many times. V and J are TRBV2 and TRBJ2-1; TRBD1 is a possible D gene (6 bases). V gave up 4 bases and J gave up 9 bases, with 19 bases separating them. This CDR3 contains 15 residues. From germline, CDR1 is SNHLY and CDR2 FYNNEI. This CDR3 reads CASSGIFSGGIEQFF. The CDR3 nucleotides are TGTGCCAGCAGTGGGATCTTTAGTGGGGGCATTGAGCAGTTCTTC.

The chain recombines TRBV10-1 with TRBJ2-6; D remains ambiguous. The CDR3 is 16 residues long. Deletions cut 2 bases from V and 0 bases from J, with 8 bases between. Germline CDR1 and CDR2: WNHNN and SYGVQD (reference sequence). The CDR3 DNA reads TGCGCCAGCAGTGAGGGCGGACCCTCTGGGGCCAACGTCCTGACTTTC. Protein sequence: CASSEGGPSGANVLTF.

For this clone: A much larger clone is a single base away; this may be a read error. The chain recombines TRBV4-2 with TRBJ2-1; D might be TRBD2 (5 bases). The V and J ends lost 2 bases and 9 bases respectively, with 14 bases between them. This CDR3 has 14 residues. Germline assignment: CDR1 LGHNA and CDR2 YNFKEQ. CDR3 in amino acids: CASSQLEQRAEQFF. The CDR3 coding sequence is TGTGCCAGCAGCCAATTAGAACAGAGGGCTGAGCAGTTCTTC.

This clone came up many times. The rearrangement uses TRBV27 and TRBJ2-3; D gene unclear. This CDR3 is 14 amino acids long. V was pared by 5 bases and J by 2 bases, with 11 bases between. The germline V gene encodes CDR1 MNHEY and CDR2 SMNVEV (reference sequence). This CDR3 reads CASSSQEPTDTQYF. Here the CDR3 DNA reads TGTGCCAGCAGTAGCCAGGAGCCCACAGATACGCAGTATTTT.

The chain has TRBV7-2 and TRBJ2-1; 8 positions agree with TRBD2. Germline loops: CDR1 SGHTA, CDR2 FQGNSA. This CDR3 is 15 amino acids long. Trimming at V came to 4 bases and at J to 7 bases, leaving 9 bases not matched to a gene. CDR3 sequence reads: CASSYTSGSRNEQFF. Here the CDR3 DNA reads TGTGCCAGCAGCTATACGAGCGGGAGTAGGAATGAGCAGTTCTTC.

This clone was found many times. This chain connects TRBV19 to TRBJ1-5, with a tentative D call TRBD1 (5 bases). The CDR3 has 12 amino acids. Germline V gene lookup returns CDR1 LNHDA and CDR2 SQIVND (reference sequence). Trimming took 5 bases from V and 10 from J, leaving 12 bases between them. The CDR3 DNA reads TGTGCCAGTAGTCCGAGCGGGACCCCCCAGCATTTT. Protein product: CASSPSGTPQHF.

The CDR3 DNA reads TGTGCCAGCAGTTTACAGGTCGGGAGTCTGTTTTACAATGAGCAGTTCTTC. Protein sequence: CASSLQVGSLFYNEQFF. V is TRBV11-2 and J is TRBJ2-1, with a tentative D call TRBD2 (6 bases). Germline V gives CDR1 SGHAT, CDR2 FQNNGV. The CDR3 loop spans 17 amino acids. V was pared by 6 bases and J by 4 bases, with 22 bases between. Variable domain in full (rest from reference TRBV11-2 and TRBJ2-1): EAGVAQSPRYKIIEKRQSVAFWCNPISGHATLYWYQQILGQGPKLLIQFQNNGVVDDSQLPKDRFSAERLKGVDSTLKIQPAKLEDSAVYLCASSLQVGSLFYNEQFFGPGTRLTVL.

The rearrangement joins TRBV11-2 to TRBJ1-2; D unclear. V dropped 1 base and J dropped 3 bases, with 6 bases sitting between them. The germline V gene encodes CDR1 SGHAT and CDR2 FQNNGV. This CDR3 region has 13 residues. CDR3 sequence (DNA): TGTGCCAGCAGCTTAGGGGGATACTATGGCTACACCTTC. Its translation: CASSLGGYYGYTF. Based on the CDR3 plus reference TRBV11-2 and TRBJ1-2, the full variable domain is EAGVAQSPRYKIIEKRQSVAFWCNPISGHATLYWYQQILGQGPKLLIQFQNNGVVDDSQLPKDRFSAERLKGVDSTLKIQPAKLEDSAVYLCASSLGGYYGYTFGSGTRLTVV.

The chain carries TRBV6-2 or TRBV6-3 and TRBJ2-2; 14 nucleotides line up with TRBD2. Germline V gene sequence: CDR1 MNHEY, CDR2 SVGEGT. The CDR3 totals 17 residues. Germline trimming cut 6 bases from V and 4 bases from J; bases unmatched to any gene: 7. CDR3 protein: CASRGLAGGRGTGELFF. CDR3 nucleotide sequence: TGTGCCAGCAGAGGACTAGCGGGAGGAAGGGGCACCGGGGAGCTGTTTTTT.

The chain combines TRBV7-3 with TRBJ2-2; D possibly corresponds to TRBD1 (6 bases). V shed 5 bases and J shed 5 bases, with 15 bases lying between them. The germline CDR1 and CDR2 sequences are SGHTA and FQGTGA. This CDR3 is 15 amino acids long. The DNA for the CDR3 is TGTGCCAGCAGCGAAAGAGGGGGTTTAACCGGGGAGCTGTTTTTT. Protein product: CASSERGGLTGELFF.

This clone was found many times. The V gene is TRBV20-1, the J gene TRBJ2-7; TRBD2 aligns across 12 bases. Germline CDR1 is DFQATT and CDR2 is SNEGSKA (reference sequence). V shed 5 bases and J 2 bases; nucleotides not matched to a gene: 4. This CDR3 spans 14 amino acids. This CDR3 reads CSAGLAGRTYEQYF. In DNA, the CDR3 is TGCAGTGCTGGACTAGCGGGAAGGACCTACGAGCAGTACTTC.

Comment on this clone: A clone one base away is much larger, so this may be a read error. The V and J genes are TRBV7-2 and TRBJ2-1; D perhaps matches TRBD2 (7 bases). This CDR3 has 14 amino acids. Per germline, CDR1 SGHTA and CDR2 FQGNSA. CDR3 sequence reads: CSSSFRGGYNEQFF. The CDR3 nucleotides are TGCTCCAGCAGCTTTAGGGGGGGGTACAATGAGCAGTTCTTC.